The 18 T cell receptor beta chains reported below all come from one sample, sequenced in a study of patients and donors after allogeneic stem cell transplantation. TCRdb called the RT-PCR reads again in MiXCR, with one record for every CDR3 protein. The sample lists tens of thousands of distinct CDR3 sequences; 5% were seen once. The material sequenced was blood, either unsorted or a sorted T cell fraction (not recorded which). These receptors all come from a human donor who was either an allogeneic HSCT recipient or a stem cell or donor lymphocyte infusion donor (not recorded which). It is not recorded whose cells these are; they may come from a transplant donor.

This clonotype has ten or more counts. The V and J genes are TRBV6-1 and TRBJ2-5, with 8 nucleotides matching TRBD2. Unmatched junction bases numbered 12, after V lost 7 bases and J lost 5 bases. The germline V gene has CDR1 MNHNS and CDR2 SASEGT. The CDR3 totals 15 residues. CDR3 in DNA: TGTGCCAGCAAACCCCTGGCGGGGGGCGTGGAGACCCAGTACTTC. As protein: CASKPLAGGVETQYF.

The V and J genes are TRBV20-1 and TRBJ2-1; D is unresolved. CDR3 length equals 15 residues. From germline, CDR1 is DFQATT and CDR2 SNEGSKA (reference sequence). The V end was cut by 3 bases, the J end by 4 bases, with 16 bases between. CDR3 sequence reads: CSARPPAVGYNEQFF. DNA of the CDR3: TGCAGTGCTAGGCCCCCGGCCGTGGGGTACAATGAGCAGTTCTTC.

The genes are TRBV4-1 and TRBJ2-1; TRBD2 agrees at 8 bases. With 1 base clipped from V and 6 bases from J, the junction kept 14 bases outside the gene matches. This CDR3 is built from 18 residues. Per germline, CDR1 MGHRA and CDR2 YSYEKL. CDR3 residues: CASSQVRAGGPRSNEQFF. CDR3 nucleotide sequence: TGCGCCAGCAGCCAAGTCAGGGCGGGAGGCCCGCGTTCCAATGAGCAGTTCTTC.

This clonotype was counted at least ten times. J is TRBJ1-3 and V is TRBV5-1; D is unresolved. The CDR3 runs 14 residues. Deletions cut 4 bases from V and 4 bases from J, with 12 bases between. Germline CDR1 is SGHRS and CDR2 is YFSETQ. CDR3 nucleotide sequence: TGCGCCAGCAGCGACGACCTCTCGGGAAACACCATATATTTT. This translates into CASSDDLSGNTIYF.

At least ten counts were recorded for this clonotype. J is TRBJ2-1 and V is TRBV9; 9 bases are a match to TRBD2. CDR1 and CDR2 (germline): SGDLS, YYNGEE. V dropped 2 bases and J dropped 2; count of bases not matched to a gene: 2. This CDR3 spans 15 amino acids. The CDR3 DNA follows: TGTGCCAGCAGCGTTGGCGGGAGGGCCTACAATGAGCAGTTCTTC. It codes for CASSVGGRAYNEQFF.

This clonotype appeared many times. The chain recombines TRBV5-4 with TRBJ1-6; tentative D call: TRBD1 (5 bases). The CDR3 is 16 residues long. The V end was cut by 3 bases, the J end by 3 bases, with 13 bases between. The germline gives CDR1 SGHNT, CDR2 YYREEE (reference sequence). The CDR3 DNA is TGTGCCAGCAGCTCGACGGCGGGGCTCTATAATTCACCCCTCCACTTT. Translated: CASSSTAGLYNSPLHF. The full variable domain, completed using reference TRBV5-4 and TRBJ1-6, is ETGVTQSPTHLIKTRGQQVTLRCSSQSGHNTVSWYQQALGQGPQFIFQYYREEENGRGNFPPRFSGLQFPNYSSELNVNALELDDSALYLCASSSTAGLYNSPLHFGNGTRLTVT.

This clonotype has at least ten counts. The chain is built from TRBV20-1 and TRBJ2-7; D gene uncertain. Germline V gene data show CDR1 as DFQATT and CDR2 as SNEGSKA (reference sequence). This CDR3 has 14 amino acids. The germline V and J ends were trimmed by 1 base and 3 bases, with 13 bases remaining between them. CDR3 in amino acids: CSARAVALGYEQYF. Written as DNA, the CDR3 is TGCAGTGCTAGAGCGGTAGCCTTGGGCTACGAGCAGTACTTC.

This clonotype was found many times. The V and J genes are TRBV25-1 and TRBJ1-2; D gene ambiguous. This CDR3 is 15 amino acids long. Germline lookup yields CDR1 MGHDK and CDR2 SYGVNS. Deletions cut 6 bases from V and 4 bases from J, with 18 bases between. Written as DNA, the CDR3 is TGTGCCAGCAGGGATGATAAAGGAGCGAGCTATGGCTACACCTTC. Translated, it gives CASRDDKGASYGYTF.

The rearrangement links TRBV6-1 to TRBJ2-1; TRBD2 is a possible D gene (6 bases). Trimming left V 6 bases short and J 8 bases short, with 14 bases between. This CDR3 is 13 amino acids long. Germline V gene lookup returns CDR1 MNHNS and CDR2 SASEGT. CDR3 in DNA: TGTGCCAGCAGCAGGGACTCCCTCTATGAGCAGTTCTTC. Its protein product is CASSRDSLYEQFF.

This clonotype was counted between two and nine times. The chain is built from TRBV11-2 and TRBJ2-1; TRBD2 agrees at 11 bases. Germline CDR1 reads SGHAT; CDR2 reads FQNNGV. J was trimmed by 13 bases and V by 3 bases; bases with no gene match: 5. The CDR3 has 13 amino acids. CDR3 sequence (DNA): TGTGCCAGCAGCTTCGAAACTAGCGGGAGCCAGTTCTTC. It yields the protein CASSFETSGSQFF.

This clonotype was seen many times. The V and J genes are TRBV4-1 and TRBJ2-5, with D uncertain. The V gene lost 1 base and the J gene lost 5 bases, with 14 bases spanning the gap. This CDR3 is 15 amino acids long. CDR1 and CDR2 (germline): MGHRA, YSYEKL. CDR3: CASSQAGSIGETQYF. Here the CDR3 DNA reads TGCGCCAGCAGCCAAGCCGGGTCCATCGGGGAGACCCAGTACTTC.

Ten or more counts support this clonotype. This chain's CDR3 is CSVDTSGKTQYF. CDR3 sequence (DNA): TGCAGCGTTGATACTAGCGGAAAGACCCAGTACTTC. The J gene is TRBJ2-5, the V gene TRBV29-1; 8 nucleotides match TRBD2. The CDR3 totals 12 residues. From germline, CDR1 is SQVTM and CDR2 ANQGSEA. J was trimmed by 6 bases and V by 3 bases; bases with no gene match: 3.

This clonotype has at least ten counts. The rearrangement uses TRBV6-1 and TRBJ1-2; tentatively, D is TRBD1 (5 bases). The V gene's germline CDR1 is MNHNS and CDR2 SASEGT. The CDR3 contains 15 residues. V lost 5 bases and J lost 2, with 15 bases in between. The DNA for the CDR3 is TGTGCCAGCAGTCCCCGGGACGGGAACAACTATGGCTACACCTTC. This encodes CASSPRDGNNYGYTF.

This clonotype was seen many times. This chain links TRBV20-1 with TRBJ1-4; 7 bases match TRBD1. Germline values: CDR1 DFQATT, CDR2 SNEGSKA (reference sequence). J lost 9 bases, V lost 4 bases, and 11 bases had no gene match. The CDR3 extends over 14 amino acids. This CDR3 reads CSANPTGLKKKLFF. CDR3 in DNA: TGCAGTGCTAACCCGACAGGGTTGAAGAAAAAACTGTTTTTT.

This clonotype was counted many times. This rearrangement joins TRBV5-6 to TRBJ2-1, with unresolved D. The CDR3 totals 12 residues. Per the germline V gene, CDR1 is SGHDT and CDR2 is YYEEEE. Deletions cut 0 bases from V and 5 bases from J, with 3 bases between. CDR3 nucleotide sequence: TGTGCCAGCAGCTTGGGCCACAATGAGCAGTTCTTC. This codes for CASSLGHNEQFF. Filled out from reference TRBV5-6 and TRBJ2-1, the complete variable domain reads DAGVTQSPTHLIKTRGQQVTLRCSPKSGHDTVSWYQQALGQGPQFIFQYYEEEERQRGNFPDRFSGHQFPNYSSELNVNALLLGDSALYLCASSLGHNEQFFGPGTRLTVL.

Ten or more counts support this clonotype. The chain recombines TRBV5-4 with TRBJ2-1; 10 nucleotides line up with TRBD1. V was pared by 0 bases and J by 4 bases, with 10 bases of the junction left unmatched. There are 18 residues in the CDR3. CDR1 and CDR2 (germline): SGHNT, YYREEE (reference sequence). The CDR3 bases are TGTGCCAGCAGCTTGGCCTGGACAGGGACAGGGGATTACAATGAGCAGTTCTTC. This encodes CASSLAWTGTGDYNEQFF.

This clonotype appeared many times. The genes are TRBV20-1 and TRBJ1-1, with 7 bases lining up with TRBD1. This CDR3 is built from 14 residues. V trimming: 6 bases; J trimming: 4 bases; junction bases outside the gene matches: 11. CDR1 is DFQATT and CDR2 is SNEGSKA in the germline V gene (reference sequence). CDR3 nucleotide sequence: TGCAGTGCCCCAACAGGGGCGATGGGCACTGAAGCTTTCTTT. This codes for CSAPTGAMGTEAFF.

This clonotype is classed as medium-sized. V usage is TRBV9 and J usage is TRBJ2-5; 14 bases are a match to TRBD2. The V and J ends lost 5 bases and 4 bases, in that order; junction bases with no gene match: 7. The CDR3 sequence is 16 residues long. Germline V gives CDR1 SGDLS, CDR2 YYNGEE. The DNA for the CDR3 is TGTGCCAGCAGTCGGGGACTAGCGGGAGTAGGAGAGACCCAGTACTTC. Its translation: CASSRGLAGVGETQYF.